The 30 T cell receptor beta chains listed next were all sequenced from one sample in a study of blood T cells in healthy people across ages. With a J-beta primer mix and a sample-barcoded 5' primer, a second PCR ran about 7 to 12 cycles. TCRdb reanalysed the 5' RACE reads using MiXCR and keeps one entry per CDR3 protein. This sample yields some 1,800,000 distinct CDR3 sequences, of which approximately 39% are seen a single time; 20% to 25% belongs to the top ten. Material for sequencing was blood. These receptors all come from a human donor in good health.

This clonotype was picked up a small number of times. V gene TRBV3-1 combines with J gene TRBJ2-7, with D unclear. The CDR3 loop spans 12 amino acids. Germline values: CDR1 LGHDT, CDR2 YNNKEL (reference sequence). The germline V and J ends were trimmed by 5 bases and 6 bases, with 11 bases remaining between them. The CDR3 sequence: CASSTVHSEQYF. CDR3 DNA sequence: TGTGCCAGCAGCACCGTTCACAGCGAGCAGTACTTC.

The V and J genes are TRBV6-2 or TRBV6-3 and TRBJ1-5, with D maybe TRBD1 (5 bases). The CDR3 contains 16 residues. V gave up 3 bases and J gave up 1 base, with 13 bases separating them. CDR1 and CDR2 (germline): MNHEY, SVGEGT. This CDR3 is CASSYRRQYSNQPQHF. The CDR3 bases are TGTGCCAGCAGTTATAGAAGACAGTACAGCAATCAGCCCCAGCATTTT.

The J gene is TRBJ2-5, the V gene TRBV7-8; D not certain. V was cut by 2 bases and J by 11 bases, with 15 bases left in between. Germline CDR1 is SGHVS and CDR2 is FQNEAQ. The CDR3 is 13 residues long. CDR3 loop: CASSLLIGQEQYF. In nucleotides, the CDR3 is TGTGCCAGCAGCTTATTAATCGGGCAGGAGCAGTACTTC. Full variable domain (remainder filled in from reference TRBV7-8 and TRBJ2-5): GAGVSQSPRYKVAKRGQDVALRCDPISGHVSLFWYQQALGQGPEFLTYFQNEAQLDKSGLPSDRFFAERPEGSVSTLKIQRTQQEDSAVYLCASSLLIGQEQYFGPGTRLLVL.

This clonotype came up a few times. V gene TRBV6-5 combines with J gene TRBJ2-1; D gene uncertain. The germline V gene encodes CDR1 MNHEY and CDR2 SVGAGI. This CDR3 contains 14 residues. V shed 7 bases and J shed 1 base, with 11 bases lying between them. The CDR3 protein is CASNPTESYNEQFF. Here the CDR3 DNA reads TGTGCCAGCAATCCGACTGAATCCTACAATGAGCAGTTCTTC.

This clonotype was observed a handful of times. The chain couples TRBV20-1 to TRBJ1-3; 8 nucleotides match TRBD1. CDR3 length: 13 residues. The J segment lost 2 bases and the V segment lost 6 bases, leaving 3 bases of the junction unmatched. Per the germline V gene, CDR1 is DFQATT and CDR2 is SNEGSKA (reference sequence). The CDR3 nucleotides read TGCAGTGCCCCGACAGGGGCTGGAAACACCATATATTTT. Protein product: CSAPTGAGNTIYF.

This clonotype was picked up one time. V gene TRBV9 combines with J gene TRBJ2-1; 10 bases align to TRBD2. The DNA end lines up better with TRBJ2-7; the J call may be wrong. CDR1 and CDR2 from the germline V gene are SGDLS and YYNGEE. The CDR3 is 18 residues long. The CDR3 coding sequence is TGTGCCAGCAGCGACGCGACTAGCGGGTACTCCTCCTACAATGAGCAGTACTTC. It encodes CASSDATSGYSSYNEQYF.

This chain joins TRBV5-1 and TRBJ1-2; D perhaps matches TRBD1 (6 bases). The CDR3 loop spans 13 amino acids. Germline loops: CDR1 SGHRS, CDR2 YFSETQ. Trimming removed 7 bases from V and 3 bases from J, with 13 bases in between. This CDR3 is CASGLQGDYGYTF. CDR3 coding DNA: TGCGCCAGCGGACTACAGGGAGACTATGGCTACACCTTC.

This clonotype was detected many times. CDR3 nucleotides: TGCGCCAGCAGCTACGGACAGGGGGATGGCTACACCTTC. This codes for CASSYGQGDGYTF. The rearrangement uses TRBV5-1 and TRBJ1-2, with 10 nucleotides matching TRBD1. V lost 3 bases to trimming and J lost 6 bases; unmatched junction nucleotides: 2. The germline CDR1 and CDR2 sequences are SGHRS and YFSETQ. The CDR3 is made up of 13 amino acids.

The rearrangement joins TRBV6-5 to TRBJ1-6; 11 bases map to TRBD1. The trim removed 2 bases at V and 4 bases at J, leaving 1 base unmatched. Germline CDR1 reads MNHEY; CDR2 reads SVGAGI. This CDR3 is built from 16 residues. CDR3: CASSYGTGGYNSPLHF. CDR3 DNA sequence: TGTGCCAGCAGTTACGGGACAGGGGGATATAATTCACCCCTCCACTTT.

The chain carries TRBV7-9 and TRBJ1-2; D uncertain. V gave up 0 bases and J gave up 3 bases, with 8 bases separating them. Germline CDR1 reads SEHNR; CDR2 reads FQNEAQ (reference sequence). CDR3 length: 14 amino acids. The CDR3 DNA reads as TGTGCCAGCAGCTTAGCTGAGGTGGACTATGGCTACACCTTC. Translation gives CASSLAEVDYGYTF.

This chain links TRBV6-6 with TRBJ1-6; D is unclear. CDR3 size: 13 residues. V dropped 7 bases and J dropped 4 bases, with 8 bases sitting between them. Germline-derived CDR1 and CDR2 are MNHNY and SVGAGI (reference sequence). The CDR3 DNA reads TGTGCCAGCACCACTGAGTATAATTCACCCCTCCACTTT. Translating gives CASTTEYNSPLHF.

This clonotype was detected only a few times. V gene TRBV7-2 combines with J gene TRBJ2-1; 14 bases align to TRBD2. CDR1 and CDR2 (germline): SGHTA, FQGNSA. The CDR3 extends over 15 amino acids. J was trimmed by 9 bases and V by 5 bases; bases with no gene match: 6. The CDR3 protein is CASSRTSGGQGEQFF. The CDR3 region has the DNA TGTGCCAGCAGCCGGACTAGCGGGGGGCAAGGTGAGCAGTTCTTC.

This clonotype has a single count. The CDR3 sequence is CASSPGRTGEVKPQHF. In DNA, the CDR3 is TGTGCCAGCAGCCCCGGAAGGACAGGGGAGGTAAAGCCCCAGCATTTT. The chain recombines TRBV7-8 with TRBJ1-5, with TRBD1 identical over 9 bases. CDR1 and CDR2 from the germline V gene are SGHVS and FQNEAQ. J gave up 8 bases and V 5 bases, and 13 bases lay outside the gene matches. The CDR3 runs to 16 residues.

This chain connects TRBV4-3 to TRBJ1-1; unclear D gene. V lost 2 bases to trimming and J lost 1 base, with 11 bases between them. Germline CDR1 LGHNA, CDR2 YSLEER. The CDR3 has 15 amino acids. CDR3 residues: CASSQKSGKNTEAFF. CDR3 DNA sequence: TGCGCCAGCAGCCAAAAATCCGGGAAGAACACTGAAGCTTTCTTT.

The chain is built from TRBV7-3 and TRBJ2-5; D is tentatively TRBD1 or TRBD2 (6 bases each). This CDR3 comprises 13 residues. CDR1 and CDR2 (germline): SGHTA, FQGTGA. The V and J ends lost 0 bases and 14 bases respectively, with 16 bases between them. CDR3 coding DNA: TGTGCCAGCAGCTTAACCGGGGGCCCGCACAAATACTTC. Translated: CASSLTGGPHKYF.

This chain links TRBV7-2 with TRBJ2-6; D is possibly TRBD2 (6 bases). Per the germline V gene, CDR1 is SGHTA and CDR2 is FQGNSA. The CDR3 is 13 amino acids. The germline V and J ends were trimmed by 10 bases and 1 base, with 8 bases remaining between them. CDR3 nucleotide sequence: TGTGCCACCGGGGGATCTGGGGCCAACGTCCTGACTTTC. Translated, it gives CATGGSGANVLTF.

A single count supports this clonotype. The CDR3 is CASSHHPGQENYGYTF. The DNA for the CDR3 is TGCGCCAGCAGCCACCACCCGGGACAGGAGAACTATGGCTACACCTTC. The chain joins TRBV4-1 to TRBJ1-2; 8 positions match TRBD1. V lost 3 bases and J lost 2; bases outside the gene matches: 8. Germline loops: CDR1 MGHRA, CDR2 YSYEKL. The CDR3 loop spans 16 amino acids.

This chain joins TRBV28 and TRBJ1-1; D ambiguous. CDR1 and CDR2 from the germline V gene are MDHEN and SYDVKM. V was shortened by 3 bases and J by 11 bases, with 22 bases between the two germline ends. There are 15 residues in the CDR3. The chain's CDR3 is CASSLERMAAIGAFF. The CDR3 coding sequence is TGTGCCAGCAGTTTGGAGAGGATGGCCGCCATAGGGGCTTTCTTT.

This clonotype was found a few times. The chain combines TRBV9 with TRBJ2-6, with a possible D match to TRBD1 (6 bases). V dropped 4 bases and J dropped 10 bases, with 15 bases sitting between them. The CDR3 length is 14 residues. CDR1 SGDLS and CDR2 YYNGEE come from the germline V gene. The CDR3 region has the DNA TGTGCCAGCAGCCCTCGGACAGAATCAAACGTCCTGACTTTC. Encoded protein: CASSPRTESNVLTF. Using reference TRBV9 and TRBJ2-6 for the parts outside the CDR3, the full variable domain is DSGVTQTPKHLITATGQRVTLRCSPRSGDLSVYWYQQSLDQGLQFLIQYYNGEERAKGNILERFSAQQFPDLHSELNLSSLELGDSALYFCASSPRTESNVLTFGAGSRLTVL.

J is TRBJ2-7 and V is TRBV11-2; the D is unclear. Germline V CDR1 and CDR2: SGHAT, FQNNGV. V was cut by 1 base and J by 1 base, with 8 bases left in between. The CDR3 is 14 amino acids. CDR3 amino acids: CASSLGLTSYEQYF. The CDR3, as DNA: TGTGCCAGCAGCTTAGGACTTACGTCCTACGAGCAGTACTTC. Supplemented by reference TRBV11-2 and TRBJ2-7, the full variable domain reads EAGVAQSPRYKIIEKRQSVAFWCNPISGHATLYWYQQILGQGPKLLIQFQNNGVVDDSQLPKDRFSAERLKGVDSTLKIQPAKLEDSAVYLCASSLGLTSYEQYFGPGTRLTVT.

V usage is TRBV5-6 and J usage is TRBJ1-1; D remains unclear. This CDR3 has 13 residues. V dropped 0 bases and J dropped 12 bases, with 15 bases sitting between them. Germline V gives CDR1 SGHDT, CDR2 YYEEEE. CDR3 sequence reads: CASSLGAREGTFF. CDR3 DNA: TGTGCCAGCAGCTTGGGGGCCCGAGAAGGAACTTTCTTT. The variable domain in full, with the rest retrieved from reference TRBV5-6 and TRBJ1-1, is DAGVTQSPTHLIKTRGQQVTLRCSPKSGHDTVSWYQQALGQGPQFIFQYYEEEERQRGNFPDRFSGHQFPNYSSELNVNALLLGDSALYLCASSLGAREGTFFGQGTRLTVV.

This clonotype was seen only a few times. J is TRBJ2-3 and V is TRBV7-3; 7 bases fit TRBD1. The germline V gene has CDR1 SGHTA and CDR2 FQGTGA. The V and J ends lost 5 bases and 2 bases, in that order; junction bases with no gene match: 7. This CDR3 comprises 15 residues. CDR3 bases: TGTGCCAGCAGCCCCGACAGGGCAGTCACAGATACGCAGTATTTT. Protein product: CASSPDRAVTDTQYF.

V is TRBV5-1 and J is TRBJ2-5, with a possible D match to TRBD1 (5 bases). The DNA end lines up better with TRBJ2-7; the J call may be wrong. Germline values: CDR1 SGHRS, CDR2 YFSETQ. The CDR3 consists of 17 residues. The CDR3 DNA follows: TGCGCCAGCAGCTGGGGCCCAGGCGATCGAGTCTACTACGAGCAGTACTTC. Translation: CASSWGPGDRVYYEQYF.

The V gene is TRBV20-1, the J gene TRBJ2-1; no definite D call. V was clipped by 6 bases and J by 3 bases, with 12 bases between them. The germline gives CDR1 DFQATT, CDR2 SNEGSKA (reference sequence). The CDR3 spans 13 residues. CDR3 nucleotide sequence: TGCAGTGCACCCCCGAAGAGCTACAATGAGCAGTTCTTC. Its translation: CSAPPKSYNEQFF.

This clonotype was seen a handful of times. The J gene is TRBJ1-2, the V gene TRBV4-2; D not resolved. The CDR3 is 12 residues long. The V gene lost 1 base and the J gene lost 4 bases, with 4 bases spanning the gap. Germline CDR1 and CDR2: LGHNA and YNFKEQ. CDR3 region: CASSQAVYGYTF. The CDR3 DNA reads as TGTGCCAGCAGCCAAGCCGTCTATGGCTACACCTTC.

The table lists this clonotype with a few counts. The chain is built from TRBV7-8 and TRBJ1-2; D is ambiguous. The CDR3 totals 18 residues. The V gene's germline CDR1 is SGHVS and CDR2 FQNEAQ. V was pared by 5 bases and J by 0 bases, with 22 bases between. The CDR3 loop reads CASSPKSATDITNYGYTF. In DNA form, the CDR3 reads TGTGCCAGCAGCCCAAAGTCGGCTACAGATATAACTAACTATGGCTACACCTTC.

The chain recombines TRBV24-1 with TRBJ2-5, with TRBD1 identical over 8 bases. This CDR3 has 22 residues. After removal of 2 bases from V and 1 base from J, the junction contained 23 bases not matched to a gene. Germline lookup yields CDR1 KGHDR and CDR2 SFDVKD. DNA for the CDR3: TGTGCCACCAGTGATTCCACATCCACGTTCTCCACTTTGACAGGGGTCCAAGAGACCCAGTACTTC. Amino acid sequence: CATSDSTSTFSTLTGVQETQYF.

V usage is TRBV4-3 and J usage is TRBJ2-7, with 12 bases identical to TRBD2. The J call is uncertain, as TRBJ2-5 better fits the DNA end. Germline CDR1 reads LGHNA; CDR2 reads YSLEER. The CDR3 consists of 17 residues. The DNA for the CDR3 is TGCGCCAGCAGCCAATCCCTAGCGGGGGGGCCGGGGGAGACCCAGTACTTC. Protein product: CASSQSLAGGPGETQYF.

Concerning this clonotype: The junction does not match germline at one end; this may be a read error. The chain has TRBV30 and TRBJ1-2, with D uncertain. Germline values: CDR1 GTSNPN, CDR2 SVGIG (reference sequence). The CDR3 covers 12 residues. CDR3 amino acids: CAWSGTNYDYTF. CDR3 bases: TGTGCCTGGAGTGGCACGAACTATGACTACACCTTC.

The CDR3 loop is CASSLSFGDRTNEKLFF. The CDR3 DNA is TGTGCCAGCAGTTTATCGTTCGGGGATCGGACTAATGAAAAACTGTTTTTT. The chain is built from TRBV27 and TRBJ1-4; no definite D call. Trimming shortened V by 0 bases and J by 2 bases, and 13 bases separated the two germline ends. The CDR3 extends over 17 amino acids. The germline CDR1 and CDR2 sequences are MNHEY and SMNVEV (reference sequence).